This record looks at one TCR beta chain sequence and its context. Data came from immunoSEQ multiplex PCR; TCRdb stores just in-frame clones and leaves some out. The sample contains around 610,000 clones, roughly 96% of which appear only once. Naive-designated CD8 cells lacked CD45RO, were positively enriched for CCR7, and omitted terminally differentiated effector memory CD45RA+ cells. Only Caucasian adults living in Nashville, Tennessee made up the donor group. V was trimmed by 3 bases and J by 5 bases, leaving 11 bases between them. Germline assignment: CDR1 PRHDT and CDR2 FYEKMQ (reference sequence). This CDR3 contains 13 residues. The entry originates in a study of shared clonotypes between healthy human individuals.

The TCR sequence derives from a woman aged 25 to 39 in good health. The rearrangement joins TRBV13 to TRBJ2-7; D might be TRBD1 or TRBD2, each matching 6 bases. The sequenced sample was naive CD8+ T cells sorted from blood. The CDR3 loop is CASSFRGRDEQYF. DNA of the CDR3: TGTGCCAGCAGCTTTCGGGGGCGGGACGAGCAGTACTTC.